This T cell receptor beta chain is drawn from a study of CD8 T cells in ankylosing spondylitis. Study findings and constraints: As for the disease-linked clones, they showed a CD8+ phenotype and occurred at relatively low frequencies in peripheral blood. What seemed typical of ankylosing spondylitis blood was a TCR beta motif built from 7 or 8 highly homologous variants.

TCRdb used MiXCR to reprocess the 5' RACE reads, holding one entry per CDR3 protein. The data show approximately 340,000 distinct CDR3 sequences, approximately 14% seen once. This clonotype was picked up a small number of times. The antigen remains unidentified. Germline assignment: CDR1 LGHDT and CDR2 YNNKEL (reference sequence). V lost 4 bases and J 0 bases, leaving 10 bases between the germline ends. The CDR3 runs to 14 residues. Sequenced sample: blood, either unsorted or a sorted T cell fraction (not recorded which). This sequence joins TRBV3-1 and TRBJ2-7; tentative D call: TRBD2 (5 bases). This TCR was sampled from a male donor with ankylosing spondylitis or in good health (not recorded which). The CDR3 sequence: CASSRTVSSYEQYF. Here the CDR3 DNA reads TGTGCCAGCAGCCGGACTGTTAGCTCCTACGAGCAGTACTTC.